This is a list of T cell receptor beta chains from one sample in a study of CD8 T cells in Susac syndrome. MiXCR was run by TCRdb on the immunoSEQ multiplex PCR reads, yielding one entry per CDR3 protein. The data show 250,000 to 300,000 distinct CDR3 sequences, roughly 85% seen once. The sequencing sample was made of CD8+ T cells from PBMCs. These receptors came from a human donor with multiple sclerosis. Each CDR3 is given without its conserved first and last residue. The order of the fields is J gene, CDR3 length, V gene, CDR3 protein.

>TRBJ1-5|13|TRBV28
ASSERVGEGQPQH
>TRBJ2-3|16|TRBV28
ASSFWSYGDSSTDTQY
>TRBJ1-2|13|TRBV5-1
ASSSSQGGVYGYT
>TRBJ2-1|12|TRBV11-2
ASSLTDTYNEQF
>TRBJ2-1|15|TRBV20-1
SARDSPQREIYNEQF
>TRBJ2-2|14|TRBV7-9
ASSTRTGRIAGELF
>TRBJ1-1|9|TRBV28
ASSYWSEAF
>TRBJ1-5|11|TRBV24-1
ATSEGRNQPQH
>TRBJ2-7|13|TRBV6-5
ASSYGTGSSYEQY
>TRBJ1-1|14|TRBV3-1
ASSQDPYRGDTEAF
>TRBJ2-1|14|TRBV4-1
ASSHQAGLAHNEQF
>TRBJ2-7|12|TRBV27
ASSPGQGRYEQY
>TRBJ2-3|12|TRBV5-4
ASRGARGTDTQY
>TRBJ2-7|13|TRBV27
ASSYAGPVNYEQY
>TRBJ2-7|14|TRBV21-1
ASWMYLGGQSYEQY
>TRBJ2-7|12|TRBV20-1
SARALDTFYEQY
>TRBJ1-1|11|TRBV19
ASTEHVNTEAF
>TRBJ2-2|15|TRBV9
ASSVDPLTSVTGELF
>TRBJ2-3|14|TRBV5-4
ASSRAGLGHVDTQY
>TRBJ2-3|13|TRBV20-1
SARDHREMRGTQY